This T cell receptor (beta chain) was observed in a study of blood T cell repertoires in COVID-19. Study context: PBMCs, B-cell-depleted T cells, or T cells were the source of the cDNA or gDNA that made up the material.

CDR1 and CDR2 (germline): MGHRA, YSYEKL. Trimming cost V 3 bases and J 0 bases; bases outside gene matches: 5. CDR3 length equals 17 residues. In the original processing: Nucleated cell counts were estimated from reference gene primer amplification. The table came from immunoSEQ multiplex PCR; TCRdb's copy has only in-frame clones and leaves some out. V and J calls and clone size are as listed in that table; D and trimming were resolved from the DNA. The sample records 400,000 to 450,000 clones, more than 70% being singletons. The Seattle site enrolled patients during active infection and followed them longitudinally.

Sequenced input: peripheral blood. The sequence was collected from a woman aged 50 to 65 with COVID-19, enrolled during active disease. This rearrangement joins TRBV4-1 to TRBJ1-5; 10 bases are shared with TRBD1. In nucleotides, the CDR3 is TGCGCCAGCAGCCAGGGACAGGGGACGTATAGCAATCAGCCCCAGCATTTT. Protein product: CASSQGQGTYSNQPQHF.